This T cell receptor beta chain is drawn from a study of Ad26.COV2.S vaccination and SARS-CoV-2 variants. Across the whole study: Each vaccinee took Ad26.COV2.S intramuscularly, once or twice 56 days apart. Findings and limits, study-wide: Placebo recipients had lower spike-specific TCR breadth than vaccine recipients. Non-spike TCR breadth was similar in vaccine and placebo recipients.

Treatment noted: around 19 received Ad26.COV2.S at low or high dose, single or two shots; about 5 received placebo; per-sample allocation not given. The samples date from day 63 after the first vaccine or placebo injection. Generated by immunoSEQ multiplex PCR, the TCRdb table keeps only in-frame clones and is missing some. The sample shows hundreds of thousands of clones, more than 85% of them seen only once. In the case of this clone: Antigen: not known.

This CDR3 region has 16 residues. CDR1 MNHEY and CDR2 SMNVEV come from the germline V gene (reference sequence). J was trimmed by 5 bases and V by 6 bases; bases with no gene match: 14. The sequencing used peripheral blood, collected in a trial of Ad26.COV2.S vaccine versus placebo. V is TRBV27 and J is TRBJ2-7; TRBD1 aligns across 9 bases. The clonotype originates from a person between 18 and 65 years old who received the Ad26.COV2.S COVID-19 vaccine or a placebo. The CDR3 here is CASSSRPDRGRDEQYF. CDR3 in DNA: TGTGCCAGCAGCTCTCGCCCGGACAGGGGACGGGACGAGCAGTACTTC.